A single sample is the source of the 17 T cell receptor beta chains below, sequenced in a study of T cell responses to AZD1222 COVID-19 vaccine. The table came from immunoSEQ multiplex PCR; TCRdb's copy has only in-frame clones and leaves some out. Here the sample table reports about 140,000 clones. The sequenced sample was peripheral blood. All receptors come from an adult in good health.

V usage is TRBV30 and J usage is TRBJ1-6; 7 bases are shared with TRBD1. Trimming cost V 7 bases and J 0 bases; bases outside gene matches: 9. The CDR3 consists of 16 residues. Germline V gene sequence: CDR1 GTSNPN, CDR2 SVGIG (reference sequence). The CDR3 nucleotides are TGTGCCTTACTATACAGGGGAGGCTCCTATAATTCACCCCTCCACTTT. Translation: CALLYRGGSYNSPLHF.

V gene TRBV5-6 combines with J gene TRBJ1-2; TRBD1 agrees at 8 bases. CDR1 is SGHDT, CDR2 YYEEEE, per germline. V shed 0 bases, J shed 7 bases, and the junction held 5 bases outside the gene matches. The CDR3 is 14 residues long. CDR3 sequence: CASSLAGTGRGYTF. CDR3 coding DNA: TGTGCCAGCAGCTTGGCCGGGACAGGCCGTGGCTACACCTTC. The whole variable domain, filled in from reference TRBV5-6 and TRBJ1-2, reads DAGVTQSPTHLIKTRGQQVTLRCSPKSGHDTVSWYQQALGQGPQFIFQYYEEEERQRGNFPDRFSGHQFPNYSSELNVNALLLGDSALYLCASSLAGTGRGYTFGSGTRLTVV.

The chain couples TRBV2 to TRBJ1-2, with D possibly being TRBD1 (5 bases). Germline V CDR1 and CDR2: SNHLY, FYNNEI. V was shortened by 7 bases and J by 0 bases, with 9 bases between the two germline ends. The CDR3 spans 13 residues. Here the CDR3 reads CASNPGPNYGYTF. CDR3 coding DNA: TGTGCCAGCAACCCGGGGCCTAACTATGGCTACACCTTC.

The V and J genes are TRBV13 and TRBJ1-1; D gene uncertain. The CDR3 runs 12 residues. Trimming removed 1 base at V and 3 bases at J, with 3 bases between. In germline, CDR1 is PRHDT, CDR2 FYEKMQ (reference sequence). This CDR3 is CASSLADTEAFF. The CDR3 DNA sequence: TGTGCCAGCAGCTTAGCTGACACTGAAGCTTTCTTT.

The chain recombines TRBV11-2 with TRBJ1-2; TRBD1 might be the D (6 bases). Trimming pared 6 bases from V and 3 bases from J, leaving 11 bases between. Germline V gene data show CDR1 as SGHAT and CDR2 as FQNNGV. The CDR3 extends over 13 amino acids. CDR3 protein: CASRGQPHYGYTF. CDR3 in DNA: TGTGCCAGCAGAGGACAGCCACACTATGGCTACACCTTC.

V and J are TRBV30 and TRBJ1-6; perhaps TRBD1 as D (5 bases). Germline V gene data show CDR1 as GTSNPN and CDR2 as SVGIG (reference sequence). V lost 3 bases, J lost 6 bases, and 9 bases lay in between. This CDR3 region has 13 residues. The CDR3 DNA reads TGTGCCTGGAGCACAGGCGGTAATTCACCCCTCCACTTT. As protein: CAWSTGGNSPLHF.

About this clone: The sample carries other DNA sequences with the same CDR3. The chain combines TRBV15 with TRBJ1-1; 7 bases agree with TRBD1. V trimming: 0 bases; J trimming: 6 bases; junction bases outside the gene matches: 1. The CDR3 runs to 13 residues. Germline V gene lookup returns CDR1 LNHNV and CDR2 YYDKDF (reference sequence). This CDR3 reads CATSRDRGAEAFF. The CDR3 DNA reads as TGTGCCACCAGCAGAGACAGGGGGGCTGAAGCTTTCTTT.

The V and J genes are TRBV9 and TRBJ2-5; D call uncertain. Germline assignment: CDR1 SGDLS and CDR2 YYNGEE. V lost 4 bases and J 3 bases, leaving 10 bases between the germline ends. The CDR3 length is 13 residues. CDR3 DNA sequence: TGTGCCAGCAGCAGATATTCGGAAGAGACCCAGTACTTC. This codes for CASSRYSEETQYF.

This chain uses TRBV28 with TRBJ1-3; D remains unclear. Germline assignment: CDR1 MDHEN and CDR2 SYDVKM. The germline V and J ends were trimmed by 4 bases and 0 bases, with 10 bases remaining between them. This CDR3 has 15 residues. The CDR3 DNA reads as TGTGCCAGCAGTTCGTTGTCGTCCTCTGGAAACACCATATATTTT. Translating gives CASSSLSSSGNTIYF.

The chain carries TRBV30 and TRBJ2-7; 9 nucleotides align to TRBD1. Germline V gene data show CDR1 as GTSNPN and CDR2 as SVGIG (reference sequence). This CDR3 has 11 residues. V gave up 5 bases and J gave up 5 bases; unmatched junction bases: 1. This CDR3 reads CAWGQGNEQYF. CDR3 nucleotide sequence: TGTGCCTGGGGACAGGGGAACGAGCAGTACTTC. The full variable domain, completed using reference TRBV30 and TRBJ2-7, is SQTIHQWPATLVQPVGSPLSLECTVEGTSNPNLYWYRQAAGRGLQLLFYSVGIGQISSEVPQNLSASRPQDRQFILSSKKLLLSDSGFYLCAWGQGNEQYFGPGTRLTVT.

The genes are TRBV4-1 and TRBJ1-2; D gene ambiguous. Looked up from germline, CDR1 is MGHRA and CDR2 is YSYEKL. The CDR3 length is 18 residues. Trimming shortened V by 4 bases and J by 4 bases, and 25 bases separated the two germline ends. DNA of the CDR3: TGCGCCAGCAGCCCAAGGCTACCGACCTCGCTAGACGGCTATGGCTACACCTTC. The encoded protein is CASSPRLPTSLDGYGYTF.

The V call is TRBV19, the J call TRBJ1-1; D might be TRBD1 (5 bases). Trimming left V 3 bases short and J 4 bases short, with 9 bases between. Germline CDR1 LNHDA, CDR2 SQIVND (reference sequence). This CDR3 region has 13 residues. CDR3 region: CASSILGGTEAFF. Here the CDR3 DNA reads TGTGCCAGTAGTATCCTGGGGGGCACTGAAGCTTTCTTT.

This chain uses TRBV5-4 with TRBJ1-2; 8 nucleotides agree with TRBD1. The CDR3 loop spans 16 amino acids. Germline assignment: CDR1 SGHNT and CDR2 YYREEE (reference sequence). V trimming: 1 base; J trimming: 1 base; junction bases outside the gene matches: 6. The DNA for the CDR3 is TGTGCCAGCAGCTTGTCTCAGGACAGGGTTAACTATGGCTACACCTTC. Its protein is CASSLSQDRVNYGYTF.

The genes are TRBV28 and TRBJ1-1; D uncertain. The CDR3 runs to 12 residues. Trimming removed 1 base from V and 9 bases from J, with 9 bases in between. Germline assignment: CDR1 MDHEN and CDR2 SYDVKM. The DNA of the CDR3 is TGTGCCAGCAGTTTATTAGCGTTCCAAGCTTTCTTT. It specifies CASSLLAFQAFF.

This rearrangement joins TRBV7-9 to TRBJ1-5, with TRBD1 as a possible D gene (5 bases). This CDR3 is 16 amino acids long. The germline CDR1 and CDR2 sequences are SEHNR and FQNEAQ (reference sequence). V was clipped by 1 base and J by 0 bases, with 10 bases between them. The CDR3 nucleotides are TGTGCCAGCAGCTTAGAAGGGGCGGGTAGCAATCAGCCCCAGCATTTT. Protein: CASSLEGAGSNQPQHF.

V is TRBV19 and J is TRBJ1-5; 11 bases agree with TRBD1. There are 15 residues in the CDR3. V was clipped by 8 bases and J by 2 bases; unmatched bases: 5. Germline lookup yields CDR1 LNHDA and CDR2 SQIVND (reference sequence). The CDR3 region is CASRTGGWGNQPQHF. CDR3 coding DNA: TGTGCCAGTCGGACAGGGGGCTGGGGCAATCAGCCCCAGCATTTT.

The chain recombines TRBV6-5 with TRBJ1-6; unclear D gene. This CDR3 has 13 residues. V lost 0 bases and J lost 9, with 6 bases in between. Germline CDR1 MNHEY, CDR2 SVGAGI. The DNA of the CDR3 is TGTGCCAGCAGTTACTCCATTGGTTCACCCCTCCACTTT. Amino acids: CASSYSIGSPLHF.